Listed here are 20 T cell receptor beta chains from one sample, sequenced in a study of Graves' ophthalmopathy and Graves' hyperthyroidism. RNA transcripts yielded amplified TCR beta CDR3 regions. Second-round multiplex PCR came after a first-round RT-PCR that employed HTBI primers. TCRdb re-called the multiplex PCR reads through MiXCR, storing one row per CDR3 protein. Found here are fewer than 400,000 distinct CDR3 sequences, approximately 20% of them singletons; the top ten hold more than 1.5%. Sequencing used peripheral blood. These receptors were obtained from a woman aged 18-35 years with Graves' ophthalmopathy.

In its sample, this clonotype was seen many times. The chain employs TRBV9 and TRBJ1-5; perhaps TRBD1 as D (6 bases). The CDR3 spans 15 residues. From germline, CDR1 is SGDLS and CDR2 YYNGEE. V lost 4 bases to trimming and J lost 6 bases, with 17 bases between them. The CDR3 sequence: CASSSDSLEGQPQHF. The DNA for the CDR3 is TGTGCCAGCAGCTCGGACAGCCTTGAGGGTCAGCCCCAGCATTTT. The variable domain in full, with the rest retrieved from reference TRBV9 and TRBJ1-5, is DSGVTQTPKHLITATGQRVTLRCSPRSGDLSVYWYQQSLDQGLQFLIQYYNGEERAKGNILERFSAQQFPDLHSELNLSSLELGDSALYFCASSSDSLEGQPQHFGDGTRLSIL.

The chain employs TRBV6-2 or TRBV6-3 and TRBJ2-5; 7 nucleotides line up with TRBD2. The CDR3 is 16 residues long. Germline V CDR1 and CDR2: MNHEY, SVGEGT. Unmatched junction bases numbered 18, after V lost 7 bases and J lost 7 bases. The CDR3 DNA reads TGTGCCAGCACTCGGTCATCGTGGGAGGGTCCAGGGACCCAGTACTTC. Its translation is CASTRSSWEGPGTQYF.

In its sample, this clonotype was seen a few times. This rearrangement joins TRBV2 to TRBJ1-5; TRBD1 matches at 7 bases. The CDR3 extends over 15 amino acids. Germline V gene sequence: CDR1 SNHLY, CDR2 FYNNEI. CDR3 sequence (DNA): TGTGTCGGCAGCCAAGACAGGGCCCGCAATCAGCCCCAGCATTTT. This encodes CVGSQDRARNQPQHF.

This clonotype was seen repeatedly, ten times or more. This sequence joins TRBV5-1 and TRBJ2-7; perhaps D is TRBD1 or TRBD2 (5 bases each). This CDR3 contains 14 residues. CDR1 is SGHRS and CDR2 is YFSETQ in the germline V gene. V was shortened by 4 bases and J by 3 bases, with 14 bases between the two germline ends. In nucleotides, the CDR3 is TGCGCCAGCAGCGCCGGATCTGGGGGCTACGAGCAGTACTTC. This gives the protein CASSAGSGGYEQYF.

This clonotype was detected many times. V gene TRBV9 combines with J gene TRBJ1-2; no reliable D call. V dropped 3 bases and J dropped 8 bases, with 5 bases sitting between them. The CDR3 is made up of 10 amino acids. Germline V CDR1 and CDR2: SGDLS, YYNGEE. CDR3 DNA: TGTGCCAGCAGCGGGAGCGGCTACACCTTC. Residues: CASSGSGYTF.

This clonotype was observed a single time. The gene calls are TRBV15 and TRBJ2-2; 7 bases agree with TRBD2. This CDR3 spans 15 amino acids. V was pared by 5 bases and J by 4 bases, with 7 bases of the junction left unmatched. CDR1 is LNHNV and CDR2 is YYDKDF in the germline V gene (reference sequence). CDR3 protein: CATSFRLAGTGELFF. The DNA of the CDR3 is TGTGCCACCAGCTTTCGGTTAGCGGGCACCGGGGAGCTGTTTTTT. Supplemented by reference TRBV15 and TRBJ2-2, the full variable domain reads DAMVIQNPRYQVTQFGKPVTLSCSQTLNHNVMYWYQQKSSQAPKLLFHYYDKDFNNEADTPDNFQSRRPNTSFCFLDIRSPGLGDTAMYLCATSFRLAGTGELFFGEGSRLTVL.

The table lists this clonotype with many counts. This chain joins TRBV30 and TRBJ1-6, with 8 bases matching TRBD1. Germline-derived CDR1 and CDR2 are GTSNPN and SVGIG (reference sequence). V lost 4 bases and J lost 9; bases outside the gene matches: 2. This CDR3 has 12 amino acids. This CDR3 is CAWKQGGSPLHF. CDR3 in DNA: TGTGCCTGGAAACAGGGGGGTTCACCCCTCCACTTT.

This clonotype was detected ten times or more. The chain joins TRBV28 to TRBJ2-5; 8 positions agree with TRBD1. Unmatched junction bases numbered 6, after V lost 5 bases and J lost 4 bases. Germline assignment: CDR1 MDHEN and CDR2 SYDVKM. This CDR3 spans 14 amino acids. CDR3 protein: CASSHGQGRETQYF. The CDR3 DNA follows: TGTGCCAGCAGTCACGGACAGGGTAGAGAGACCCAGTACTTC.

There are many counts of this clonotype. This chain joins TRBV7-2 and TRBJ1-1; D gene uncertain. Trimming cost V 4 bases and J 4 bases, with 13 bases left between them. The CDR3 covers 14 residues. Germline-derived CDR1 and CDR2 are SGHTA and FQGNSA. The CDR3 nucleotides read TGTGCCAGCAGCTGGATGGTATTGGGCACTGAAGCTTTCTTT. It yields the protein CASSWMVLGTEAFF.

The chain has TRBV7-2 and TRBJ2-5; TRBD2 aligns across 8 bases. There are 15 residues in the CDR3. Losses at the gene ends were 3 bases for V and 5 bases for J; bases not matched to a gene: 8. Germline loops: CDR1 SGHTA, CDR2 FQGNSA. The CDR3, as DNA: TGTGCCAGCAGCTTCGTAGCGGGAACCCGCGAGACCCAGTACTTC. Protein product: CASSFVAGTRETQYF.

There are many counts of this clonotype. Here the CDR3 DNA reads TGCAGCGTTGAGGTATGGAAGGAGGCTAGCGCCTACGAGCAGTACTTC. Protein sequence: CSVEVWKEASAYEQYF. The rearrangement joins TRBV29-1 to TRBJ2-7; D possibly corresponds to TRBD2 (6 bases). The V end lost 3 bases, the J end lost 2 bases, and 20 bases lay between the germline ends. The CDR3 is 16 residues long. Per the germline V gene, CDR1 is SQVTM and CDR2 is ANQGSEA.

This clonotype was detected many times. V and J are TRBV9 and TRBJ2-7, with D perhaps matching TRBD1 (5 bases). This CDR3 region has 13 residues. Germline CDR1 SGDLS, CDR2 YYNGEE. V dropped 4 bases and J dropped 6 bases, with 14 bases sitting between them. The CDR3 coding sequence is TGTGCCAGCAGCTTAGTTCAGGGATCCGAGCAGTACTTC. This gives the protein CASSLVQGSEQYF.

This clonotype was seen repeatedly, ten times or more. Mismatch with germline at one junction end may stem from a read error. The chain employs TRBV4-2 and TRBJ2-6, with 8 bases fitting TRBD1. Germline V CDR1 and CDR2: LGHNA, YNFKEQ. CDR3 length: 18 amino acids. DNA for the CDR3: TGTGCCAGCAACCAACCGGGACAGGTTAGCTCTGGGGCCAACGTCCTGACTTTC. Its protein is CASNQPGQVSSGANVLTF.

The table lists this clonotype with many counts. The gene calls are TRBV20-1 and TRBJ1-2; no clear D gene. V lost 0 bases and J lost 7, with 12 bases in between. CDR1 is DFQATT and CDR2 is SNEGSKA in the germline V gene (reference sequence). CDR3 length equals 13 residues. CDR3 nucleotides: TGCAGTGCTAGAGATGAAAAAACGGGTGGCTACACCTTC. Its translation: CSARDEKTGGYTF.

The rearrangement links TRBV18 to TRBJ2-7; weak D call: TRBD1 (7 bases). Looked up from germline, CDR1 is KGHSH and CDR2 is LQKENI. Between the trimmed V and J ends, which lost 8 bases and 2 bases, there was a span of 16 bases. This CDR3 region has 14 residues. The CDR3 is CASAGGSGPYEQYF. The CDR3 DNA follows: TGTGCCAGCGCAGGGGGGTCAGGCCCCTACGAGCAGTACTTC.

This clonotype was seen repeatedly, ten times or more. This chain connects TRBV6-1 to TRBJ2-7; the D is unclear. The CDR3 runs 14 residues. V gave up 5 bases and J gave up 3 bases, with 14 bases separating them. Per germline, CDR1 MNHNS and CDR2 SASEGT. Written as DNA, the CDR3 is TGTGCCAGCAGTCCCTCCTTTGGGGTCTACGAGCAGTACTTC. Encoded protein: CASSPSFGVYEQYF.

This clonotype showed up many times. The J gene is TRBJ1-1, the V gene TRBV6-1; tentatively, D is TRBD1 (5 bases). CDR1 and CDR2 (germline): MNHNS, SASEGT. Trimming took 7 bases from V and 0 from J, leaving 18 bases between them. CDR3 length equals 16 residues. DNA for the CDR3: TGTGCCAGCACTCCCCTTGTGGGACTGATGAACACTGAAGCTTTCTTT. Amino acids: CASTPLVGLMNTEAFF.

In its sample, this clonotype was seen many times. This chain uses TRBV28 with TRBJ2-7; TRBD1 agrees at 9 bases. V was pared by 10 bases and J by 3 bases, with 4 bases of the junction left unmatched. Germline V gene data show CDR1 as MDHEN and CDR2 as SYDVKM. The CDR3 is 12 amino acids. The CDR3 spells CAIRQGGYEQYF. The CDR3 DNA reads TGTGCCATCAGACAGGGGGGCTACGAGCAGTACTTC.

The sample holds many counts of this clonotype. V usage is TRBV7-2 and J usage is TRBJ2-5; 11 bases fit TRBD2. With 5 bases clipped from V and 4 bases from J, the junction kept 9 bases outside the gene matches. This CDR3 is built from 16 residues. From germline, CDR1 is SGHTA and CDR2 FQGNSA. CDR3: CASSPLAGGRIETQYF. The CDR3, as DNA: TGTGCCAGCAGCCCTCTAGCGGGAGGCCGTATAGAGACCCAGTACTTC.

This clonotype was seen many times. The gene calls are TRBV4-2 and TRBJ1-1; 8 bases are a match to TRBD1. In germline, CDR1 is LGHNA, CDR2 YNFKEQ. V shed 4 bases, J shed 0 bases, and the junction held 13 bases outside the gene matches. This CDR3 has 18 amino acids. For the CDR3, the DNA is TGTGCCAGCAGCCCCAGGACAGGGCCCACCCCATTGAACACTGAAGCTTTCTTT. Translation gives CASSPRTGPTPLNTEAFF.